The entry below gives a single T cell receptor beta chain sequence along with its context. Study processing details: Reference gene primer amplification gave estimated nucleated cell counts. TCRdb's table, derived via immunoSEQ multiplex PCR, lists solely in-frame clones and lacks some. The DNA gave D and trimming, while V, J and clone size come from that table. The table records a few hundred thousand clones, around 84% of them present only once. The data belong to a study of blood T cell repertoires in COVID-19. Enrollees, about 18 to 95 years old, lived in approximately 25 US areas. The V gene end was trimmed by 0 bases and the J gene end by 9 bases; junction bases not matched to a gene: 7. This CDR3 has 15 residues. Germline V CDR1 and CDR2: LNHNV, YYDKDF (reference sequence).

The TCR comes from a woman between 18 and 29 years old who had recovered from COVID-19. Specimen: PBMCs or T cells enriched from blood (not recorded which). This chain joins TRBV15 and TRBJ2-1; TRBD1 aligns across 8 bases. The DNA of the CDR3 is TGTGCCACCAGCAGAGATAGGCAGGGGGCGAGTGAGCAGTTCTTC. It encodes CATSRDRQGASEQFF.